These 20 T cell receptor beta chains came from one sample sequenced in a study of blood T cell repertoires in COVID-19. Libraries were prepared by immunoSEQ multiplex PCR; TCRdb keeps only in-frame clonotypes and omits some of them. Among roughly 300,000 clones listed, 70% to 90% were seen once. The sequenced sample was peripheral blood. These receptors originate from a human donor in a cohort sampled during active COVID-19.

V is TRBV19 and J is TRBJ1-2; D is possibly TRBD1 (5 bases). CDR3 length: 16 residues. Germline V gene data show CDR1 as LNHDA and CDR2 as SQIVND (reference sequence). Trimming shortened V by 3 bases and J by 4 bases, and 18 bases separated the two germline ends. In nucleotides, the CDR3 is TGTGCCAGTAGTATTCAGGGCGAGCAACGGTCCTATGGCTACACCTTC. Amino acids: CASSIQGEQRSYGYTF.

This clone was recorded once. The rearrangement joins TRBV7-3 to TRBJ1-6; D perhaps matches TRBD1 (5 bases). The CDR3 contains 15 residues. The germline V gene has CDR1 SGHTA and CDR2 FQGTGA. V lost 1 base and J 9 bases, leaving 13 bases between the germline ends. CDR3 protein: CASSLNGRVGSPLHF. The CDR3 coding sequence is TGTGCCAGCAGCTTAAACGGCAGGGTGGGTTCACCCCTCCACTTT.

J is TRBJ1-1 and V is TRBV5-5; maybe TRBD1 (6 bases). V gave up 3 bases and J gave up 1 base, with 10 bases separating them. CDR1 is SGHKS, CDR2 YYEKEE, per germline (reference sequence). The length of the CDR3 is 14 residues. CDR3 residues: CASSSGQKNTEAFF. The DNA of the CDR3 is TGTGCCAGCAGCTCAGGACAGAAGAACACTGAAGCTTTCTTT.

J is TRBJ1-5 and V is TRBV27; D not resolved. The length of the CDR3 is 11 residues. The germline V gene encodes CDR1 MNHEY and CDR2 SMNVEV (reference sequence). V was cut by 8 bases and J by 4 bases, with 6 bases left in between. As DNA, the CDR3 is TGTGCCAGCGGGCTTAATCAGCCCCAGCATTTT. Encoded protein: CASGLNQPQHF.

The chain uses TRBV7-8 and TRBJ2-5; 8 bases align to TRBD2. This CDR3 is built from 16 residues. Germline-derived CDR1 and CDR2 are SGHVS and FQNEAQ. The J segment lost 5 bases and the V segment lost 4 bases, leaving 12 bases of the junction unmatched. The DNA for the CDR3 is TGTGCCAGCAGCTCCCGTCGGGCGGGGGGCAGGGAGACCCAGTACTTC. This encodes CASSSRRAGGRETQYF. The full variable domain, completed using reference TRBV7-8 and TRBJ2-5, is GAGVSQSPRYKVAKRGQDVALRCDPISGHVSLFWYQQALGQGPEFLTYFQNEAQLDKSGLPSDRFFAERPEGSVSTLKIQRTQQEDSAVYLCASSSRRAGGRETQYFGPGTRLLVL.

The chain carries TRBV19 and TRBJ1-1; weak D call: TRBD1 (5 bases). V shed 7 bases and J shed 3 bases, with 12 bases lying between them. CDR1 is LNHDA and CDR2 is SQIVND in the germline V gene (reference sequence). The length of the CDR3 is 13 residues. CDR3 loop: CASNQGSDTEAFF. The CDR3 DNA reads TGTGCCAGTAATCAGGGATCGGACACTGAAGCTTTCTTT.

The rearrangement uses TRBV6-5 and TRBJ1-2; a weak D match, TRBD1 (5 bases). The germline CDR1 and CDR2 sequences are MNHEY and SVGAGI. V was cut by 2 bases and J by 5 bases, with 15 bases left in between. There are 15 residues in the CDR3. The DNA of the CDR3 is TGTGCCAGCAGTTACAAAGGAGACAGTGCATATGGCTACACCTTC. It yields the protein CASSYKGDSAYGYTF.

The chain is built from TRBV23-1 and TRBJ1-2, with a tentative D call TRBD1 (5 bases). TRBV23-1 is an ORF; its function is uncertain. V was clipped by 0 bases and J by 3 bases, with 14 bases between them. CDR3 length equals 16 residues. The CDR3: CASSQSNPREDYGYTF. The CDR3 DNA is TGCGCCAGCAGTCAATCGAACCCCAGGGAGGACTATGGCTACACCTTC.

A few counts support this clone. V usage is TRBV7-9 and J usage is TRBJ1-1; D unclear. Trimming left V 1 base short and J 8 bases short, with 5 bases between. This CDR3 is built from 11 residues. Germline CDR1 and CDR2: SEHNR and FQNEAQ (reference sequence). CDR3 DNA: TGTGCCAGCAGCTTAGTGGAGGAAGCTTTCTTT. Amino acid sequence: CASSLVEEAFF.

The V and J genes are TRBV6-5 and TRBJ1-2; D gene unclear. CDR1 is MNHEY, CDR2 SVGAGI, per germline. CDR3 length: 15 residues. Trimming removed 0 bases at V and 2 bases at J, with 10 bases between. The CDR3, as DNA: TGTGCCAGCAGTTACTCGGTTCCACGGAACTATGGCTACACCTTC. This sequence encodes CASSYSVPRNYGYTF.

V gene TRBV5-5 combines with J gene TRBJ2-3, with a weak D call TRBD2 (7 bases). The V end lost 4 bases, the J end lost 4 bases, and 16 bases lay between the germline ends. The CDR3 spans 15 residues. From germline, CDR1 is SGHKS and CDR2 YYEKEE (reference sequence). This CDR3 reads CASSIGPGGADTQYF. The CDR3 DNA reads TGTGCCAGCAGCATAGGCCCGGGGGGCGCAGATACGCAGTATTTT.

This clone was observed at least ten times. The CDR3 DNA reads TGTGCCAGCAGTGACCCGGGACAGGGCTACAATGAGCAGTTCTTC. This sequence encodes CASSDPGQGYNEQFF. The V and J genes are TRBV6-4 and TRBJ2-1, with 9 nucleotides matching TRBD1. This CDR3 is 15 amino acids long. V gave up 2 bases and J gave up 3 bases; unmatched junction bases: 2. Germline assignment: CDR1 MRHNA and CDR2 SNTAGT.

This chain connects TRBV3-1 (or the pseudogene TRBV3-2) to TRBJ2-7, with D possibly being TRBD1 (5 bases). The CDR3 spans 13 residues. CDR1 and CDR2 from the germline V gene are LGHDT and YNNKEL (reference sequence). Trimming removed 4 bases from V and 12 bases from J, with 19 bases in between. As DNA, the CDR3 is TGTGCCAGCAGCCGGTTTAGCCAAGGGGCGTTGTACTTC. Protein: CASSRFSQGALYF.

The chain carries TRBV18 and TRBJ2-1; D remains unclear. From germline, CDR1 is KGHSH and CDR2 LQKENI. The V and J ends lost 1 base and 4 bases respectively, with 8 bases between them. The CDR3 has 14 residues. CDR3 in amino acids: CASSPRIQYNEQFF. The DNA for the CDR3 is TGTGCCAGCTCACCACGTATACAGTACAATGAGCAGTTCTTC.

The rearrangement uses TRBV5-1 and TRBJ2-3, with 12 positions matching TRBD2. The germline V gene has CDR1 SGHRS and CDR2 YFSETQ. The CDR3 length is 16 residues. Trimming took 3 bases from V and 3 from J; bases not matched to a gene: 5. The CDR3 DNA reads as TGCGCCAGCAGCTCCCCTAGCGGGGGGGATACAGATACGCAGTATTTT. This translates into CASSSPSGGDTDTQYF.

The sample holds a few counts of this clone. The chain carries TRBV19 and TRBJ2-1; 10 bases line up with TRBD2. Looked up from germline, CDR1 is LNHDA and CDR2 is SQIVND (reference sequence). The junction had 8 bases not matched to a gene; V was cut back by 1 base and J by 5 bases. This CDR3 has 17 amino acids. This CDR3 reads CASSIAPRAGGDNEQFF. Here the CDR3 DNA reads TGTGCCAGTAGTATAGCCCCCAGAGCGGGGGGGGACAATGAGCAGTTCTTC.

The V and J genes are TRBV2 and TRBJ1-1; 8 bases are a match to TRBD1. The V segment lost 4 bases and the J segment 1 base; nucleotides outside the gene matches: 5. Germline loops: CDR1 SNHLY, CDR2 FYNNEI. The CDR3 is made up of 15 amino acids. CDR3 region: CASSGQGMGNTEAFF. CDR3 coding DNA: TGTGCCAGCAGTGGACAGGGGATGGGGAACACTGAAGCTTTCTTT.

The chain carries TRBV18 and TRBJ2-7, with 7 bases fitting TRBD2. The CDR3 loop spans 15 amino acids. The germline V gene encodes CDR1 KGHSH and CDR2 LQKENI. Trimming at V came to 3 bases and at J to 2 bases, leaving 7 bases not matched to a gene. CDR3 sequence: CASSPLKAGPYEQYF. The CDR3 bases are TGTGCCAGCTCACCGCTGAAAGCGGGGCCCTACGAGCAGTACTTC.

The CDR3 DNA sequence: TGTGCCAGCAGTCCTAACGAGGGATACACGCAGTATTTT. It translates to CASSPNEGYTQYF. V and J are TRBV12-3 or TRBV12-4 and TRBJ2-3; possible D gene TRBD2, 5 bases. Trimming removed 5 bases at V and 9 bases at J, with 15 bases between. This CDR3 spans 13 amino acids.

J is TRBJ1-6 and V is TRBV27, with no clear D. There are 13 residues in the CDR3. Germline V gene sequence: CDR1 MNHEY, CDR2 SMNVEV (reference sequence). Trimming removed 7 bases at V and 10 bases at J, with 14 bases between. This chain's CDR3 is CASTSWSRSPLHF. The CDR3 coding sequence is TGTGCCAGCACCTCGTGGTCGAGATCACCCCTCCACTTT.